A selection of T cell receptor beta chains follows, all from one sample in a study of cytomegalovirus exposure and HLA in healthy donors. The method was immunoSEQ multiplex PCR; TCRdb's version includes in-frame clones alone and lacks a portion of them. The profile shows about 240,000 clones, 70% to 90% of them singletons. Sequencing input: PBMCs. These receptors were obtained from a woman aged 25 to 39 in good health and CMV-seropositive. The CDR3 runs from the conserved cysteine through the conserved F or W.

V: TRBV9
CDR3: CASSVGGSDTQYF

V: TRBV5-6
CDR3: CASSLTGGFSGNTIYF

V: TRBV5-1
CDR3: CASSFGTGVSSYEQYF

V: TRBV27
CDR3: CASSLFGRGLEAGELFF

V: TRBV5-1
CDR3: CASSATGPSTNEKLFF

V: TRBV4-2
CDR3: CASSKPGQDYEQYF

V: TRBV30
CDR3: CALGGPGLAVPYEQYF

V: TRBV6-5
CDR3: CASRRTAMNTEAFF

V: TRBV6-4
CDR3: CASSDDPDRGNIQYF

V: TRBV18
CDR3: CASSPLSSYEQYF

V: TRBV11-3
CDR3: CASSLEAGTREAFF

V: TRBV2
CDR3: CATRQVPNEKLFF

V: TRBV21-1
CDR3: CASSKFELAGPGEQYF

V: TRBV27
CDR3: CASSPGQPYEQYF

V: TRBV5-4
CDR3: CASSLGGTQYF

V: TRBV12-5
CDR3: CASGLYPGETQYF

V: TRBV5-1
CDR3: CASSPATNTEAFF

V: TRBV18
CDR3: CASSPPGRMTYNEQFF

V: TRBV15
CDR3: CATSSRQWDEKLFF

V: TRBV10-3
CDR3: CAISDLASETQYF

V: TRBV18
CDR3: CASSSLRGQGAGEQYF

V: TRBV5-1
CDR3: CASSPNGGPDTQYF

V: TRBV6-1
CDR3: CASSDGARGSGGYTF

V: TRBV9
CDR3: CASSVGAGNSYNEQFF

V: TRBV21-1
CDR3: CATRSPGQGSYEQYF

V: TRBV6-6
CDR3: CASSSTTGHEQYF

V: TRBV28
CDR3: CASLRRQGTYEQYF

V: TRBV19
CDR3: CASSSPGRRGTEAFF

V: TRBV20-1
CDR3: CSAELRYEQFF

V: TRBV19
CDR3: CASSIPSGTHVYGYTF

V: TRBV6-6
CDR3: CASSYSAGSTDTQYF

V: TRBV7-9
CDR3: CASSRNKAATEAFF

V: TRBV7-8
CDR3: CASSTPGLADSSYEQYF

V: TRBV27
CDR3: CASSPRGNRDREIQRGSNQPQHF

V: TRBV19
CDR3: CASSISRSSYNEQFF

V: TRBV5-1
CDR3: CASGVGELAGELFF

V: TRBV5-1
CDR3: CARPPPGRVPPLEHYEQYF

V: TRBV14
CDR3: CASSPRNTRGTEAFF

V: TRBV9
CDR3: CASSVHSQGATVGYTF

V: TRBV9
CDR3: CASSVGQYPGPQHF

V: TRBV10-3
CDR3: CAISGTGGEAFF

V: TRBV5-1
CDR3: CASSLSGSVDVLYNEQFF

V: TRBV27
CDR3: CASSRDSINNEQFF

V: TRBV27
CDR3: CASSSMTGGSETQYF

V: TRBV2
CDR3: CASSEEGGGTEAFF

V: TRBV29-1
CDR3: CSVEDESDRGDSDSKNIQYF

V: TRBV29-1
CDR3: CSVTQGWGAEAFF

V: TRBV6-1
CDR3: CASSVTGTANTGELFF

V: TRBV5-4
CDR3: CASTTDTDTQYF

V: TRBV28
CDR3: CASSFYVTSGTDTQYF